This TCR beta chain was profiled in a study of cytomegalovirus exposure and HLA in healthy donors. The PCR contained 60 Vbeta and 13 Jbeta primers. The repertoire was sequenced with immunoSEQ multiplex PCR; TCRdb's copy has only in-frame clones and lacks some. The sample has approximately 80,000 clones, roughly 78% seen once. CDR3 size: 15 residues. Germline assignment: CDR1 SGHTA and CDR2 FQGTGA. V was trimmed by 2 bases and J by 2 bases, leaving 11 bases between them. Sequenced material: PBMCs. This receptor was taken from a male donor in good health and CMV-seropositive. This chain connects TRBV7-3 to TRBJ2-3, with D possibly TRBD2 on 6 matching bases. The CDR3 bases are TGTGCCAGCAGCTTAGAGGCGGGAACCACAGATACGCAGTATTTT. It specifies CASSLEAGTTDTQYF.